Included here is one T cell receptor (beta chain) sequence, with context. The antigen is not known. The sample comes from a study of immune evolution from preneoplasia to lung adenocarcinoma. Study outcomes and limitations: Normal lung had the highest top T cell clone frequencies.

Profiling relied on immunoSEQ multiplex PCR, and the TCRdb table lists in-frame clones only, not all of them. This sample carries approximately 7,300 clones, less than 85% of them seen once, and the ten largest clones take 8.5%. CDR3 length: 16 amino acids. The germline CDR1 and CDR2 sequences are SGHDT and YYEEEE. V was clipped by 2 bases and J by 6 bases, with 18 bases between them. The chain uses TRBV5-6 and TRBJ1-5, with a tentative D call TRBD1 (6 bases). The TCR comes from a donor older than 65 with lung adenocarcinoma. Some clones in this sample may be carry-over from other donors' samples. The sequenced material came from FFPE atypical adenomatous hyperplasia tissue from the lung. Sample subset: atypical adenomatous hyperplasia (AAH), lung preneoplasia. The CDR3 sequence: CASSFGGRGFSQPQHF. The CDR3 DNA follows: TGTGCCAGCAGCTTCGGAGGCAGGGGCTTTAGTCAGCCCCAGCATTTT.